Detailed here is one T cell receptor (beta chain). Data came from immunoSEQ multiplex PCR; TCRdb stores just in-frame clones and leaves some out. The sample lists roughly 2.5 million clones, around nine tenths seen once, with about 0.13% in the top ten. The CDR3 extends over 13 amino acids. This entry is derived from a study of shared clonotypes between healthy human individuals. Sequenced material: naive CD4+ T cells sorted from blood. Stated subset: CD45RA+ positively selected. The receptor's source is a man younger than 35 in good health. The V gene is TRBV12-1, the J gene TRBJ2-6; whether TRBD1, the table's D call, matches the DNA was not checked. TRBV12-1 is noted as a pseudogene. This CDR3 is CASSFQGANVLTF. The CDR3 DNA follows: TGTGCCAGCAGCTTTCAGGGGGCCAACGTCCTGACTTTC.